Listed below are T cell receptor beta chains from one sample, sequenced in a study of Graves' ophthalmopathy and Graves' hyperthyroidism. TCRdb called the multiplex PCR reads again in MiXCR, with one record for every CDR3 protein. The sample contains hundreds of thousands of distinct CDR3 sequences, about 38% of which appear only once. The sequenced material came from peripheral blood. These receptors all come from an adult man with Graves' ophthalmopathy. The CDR3 runs from the conserved cysteine through the conserved F or W. Each record gives: V gene, D gene, clone size, J gene, CDR3 protein, CDR3 DNA. A D gene is named only where the DNA matches it firmly. Expanded clones get a size class; other rows say once, few or many, or leave the size out.

TRBV29-1	-	-	TRBJ2-7	CSAQISGSYEQYF	TGCAGCGCTCAAATATCAGGGTCCTACGAGCAGTACTTC
TRBV19	-	many	TRBJ1-3	CASATQGSGNTIYF	TGTGCCAGCGCTACTCAGGGCTCTGGAAACACCATATATTTT
TRBV7-8	TRBD1	-	TRBJ2-3	CASSPRTGRDTQYF	TGTGCCAGCAGCCCCCGGACAGGGCGAGATACGCAGTATTTT
TRBV24-1	TRBD1	-	TRBJ1-2	CATRSNTGAGNTF	TGTGCCACCAGATCGAATACAGGGGCTGGAAACACCTTC
TRBV7-2	TRBD1	-	TRBJ2-5	CASSSRQGIQETQYF	TGTGCCAGCAGCTCACGACAGGGGATCCAAGAGACCCAGTACTTC
TRBV2	TRBD1	few	TRBJ2-7	CASTRWDRENYEQYF	TGTGCCAGCACCAGGTGGGACAGGGAAAATTACGAGCAGTACTTC
TRBV10-3	TRBD2	-	TRBJ2-5	CATTTGGTQYF	TGTGCCACCACGACGGGGGGGACCCAGTACTTC
TRBV19	-	many	TRBJ1-2	CASSIGGLVYGYTF	TGTGCCAGTAGTATCGGCGGACTCGTCTATGGCTACACCTTC
TRBV15	TRBD2	-	TRBJ2-5	CATSGRRETQYF	TGTGCGACTAGCGGGAGAAGAGAGACCCAGTACTTC
TRBV19	-	many	TRBJ1-1	CATMGASQPEAFF	TGTGCCACCATGGGGGCTTCACAGCCTGAAGCTTTCTTT
TRBV4-2	-	few	TRBJ1-1	CASSQDNLGRRGTEAFF	TGTGCCAGCAGCCAAGATAATTTGGGCCGGAGGGGGACTGAAGCTTTCTTT
TRBV7-9	-	many	TRBJ1-6	CASSEGRVGSPLHF	TGTGCCAGCAGCGAGGGGAGGGTAGGCTCACCCCTCCACTTT
TRBV29-1	-	-	TRBJ2-7	CSVPGTAGDGSYEQYF	TGCAGCGTACCCGGGACAGCGGGAGATGGGTCCTACGAGCAGTACTTC
TRBV15	-	-	TRBJ2-2	CATSSRDFNTGELFF	TGTGCCACCAGCAGCCGGGACTTTAACACCGGGGAGCTGTTTTTT
TRBV6-6	-	many	TRBJ1-1	CASSFSEDVPNTEAFF	TGTGCCAGCAGTTTCTCTGAGGACGTCCCGAACACTGAAGCTTTCTTT
TRBV2	TRBD2	-	TRBJ2-5	CASSDGVAGETQYF	TGTGCCAGCAGTGATGGAGTAGCGGGTGAGACCCAGTACTTC
TRBV29-1	TRBD2	-	TRBJ2-2	CSSRLAGNTGELFF	TGCAGCAGCCGACTAGCGGGGAACACCGGGGAGCTGTTTTTT
TRBV14	-	-	TRBJ2-6	CASSQRLANVLTF	TGTGCCAGCAGCCAGCGACTGGCCAACGTCCTGACTTTC
TRBV27	-	few	TRBJ1-5	CASSLSGRVQPQHF	TGTGCCAGCAGTTTATCGGGCCGGGTTCAGCCCCAGCATTTT
TRBV2	TRBD2	few	TRBJ2-7	CASSEQRGPEQYF	TGTGCCAGCAGTGAACAGCGGGGCCCCGAGCAGTACTTC
TRBV7-9	TRBD2	many	TRBJ2-2	CASSPSGTTGTGELFF	TGTGCCAGCAGCCCTAGCGGGACAACAGGCACCGGGGAGCTGTTTTTT
TRBV25-1	TRBD1	few	TRBJ2-5	CASSEFTGTENQETQYF	TGTGCCAGCAGTGAATTCACCGGGACAGAAAACCAAGAGACCCAGTACTTC
TRBV24-1	-	many	TRBJ1-5	CATIPDRPPQHF	TGTGCCACCATTCCAGACAGACCGCCCCAGCATTTT
TRBV3-1	-	-	TRBJ1-1	CASSQSMDTEAFF	TGTGCCAGCAGCCAGAGCATGGACACTGAAGCTTTCTTT
TRBV18	-	-	TRBJ1-4	CASSPSGLHEKLFF	TGTGCCAGCTCACCGTCGGGGCTGCACGAAAAACTGTTTTTT
TRBV7-2	TRBD2	many	TRBJ2-5	CASSLLAGSRETQYF	TGTGCCAGCAGCCTTCTAGCGGGGAGCCGGGAGACCCAGTACTTC
TRBV25-1	-	many	TRBJ1-2	CASSEYPANYGYTF	TGTGCCAGCAGTGAATATCCCGCCAACTATGGCTACACCTTC
TRBV14	-	-	TRBJ2-7	CAISPILANEQYF	TGTGCCATCAGCCCAATCCTAGCTAACGAGCAGTACTTC
TRBV29-1	TRBD1	-	TRBJ1-2	CSFSTGNNYGYTF	TGCAGCTTTTCGACAGGGAATAACTATGGCTACACCTTC
TRBV19	TRBD1	once	TRBJ1-2	CASSTTGQDSYGYTF	TGTGCCAGTAGTACCACGGGACAGGATTCCTATGGCTACACCTTC
TRBV29-1	-	few	TRBJ2-4	CSVKGAPGQNIQYF	TGCAGCGTGAAGGGTGCGCCAGGACAAAACATTCAGTACTTC
TRBV19	TRBD1	few	TRBJ1-1	CASSTRQGAISAEAFF	TGTGCCAGTAGCACTAGACAGGGGGCGATTTCGGCTGAAGCTTTCTTT
TRBV7-2	TRBD2	-	TRBJ2-7	CASSPAGTSGRAAREQYF	TGTGCCAGCAGCCCGGCCGGGACTAGCGGGAGGGCCGCTCGTGAGCAGTACTTC
TRBV29-1	TRBD2	many	TRBJ2-7	CSVSLTSVYEQYF	TGCAGCGTTTCGCTGACTAGCGTCTACGAGCAGTACTTC
TRBV20-1	TRBD2	-	TRBJ2-5	CSAVGLAGTGETQYF	TGCAGTGCAGTCGGACTAGCAGGAACGGGGGAGACCCAGTACTTC
TRBV2	-	-	TRBJ1-1	CASRAGTGRNTEAFF	TGTGCCAGCAGAGCCGGAACAGGGCGGAACACTGAAGCTTTCTTT
TRBV2	-	many	TRBJ1-5	CASTLEVFGQPQHF	TGTGCCAGCACCCTGGAGGTGTTCGGTCAGCCCCAGCATTTT
TRBV29-1	-	-	TRBJ1-1	CSVAPSLNTEAFF	TGCAGCGTAGCCCCCAGTCTGAACACTGAAGCTTTCTTT
TRBV7-9	-	-	TRBJ2-2	CASSQDPGPGELFF	TGTGCCAGCAGCCAAGATCCGGGGCCCGGGGAGCTGTTTTTT
TRBV19	-	-	TRBJ2-7	CASSTGPVGYEQYF	TGTGCCAGTAGTACGGGCCCAGTCGGCTACGAGCAGTACTTC
TRBV2	-	-	TRBJ2-5	CAWSPGRETQYF	TGTGCCTGGAGTCCAGGGAGAGAGACCCAGTACTTC
TRBV10-3	TRBD1	many	TRBJ1-4	CAISEGQGVEKLFF	TGTGCCATCAGTGAGGGACAGGGGGTTGAAAAACTGTTTTTT
TRBV29-1	-	many	TRBJ2-7	CSVEDWGYEQYF	TGCAGCGTTGAAGATTGGGGTTACGAGCAGTACTTC
TRBV6-1	TRBD2	few	TRBJ2-5	CASKKLAGAETQYF	TGTGCCAGCAAGAAATTAGCGGGAGCAGAGACCCAGTACTTC
TRBV5-1	-	many	TRBJ2-7	CASSLLNGAGAEQYF	TGCGCCAGCAGCTTGCTCAATGGAGCGGGTGCCGAGCAGTACTTC
TRBV7-9	TRBD2	-	TRBJ2-3	CASSPLTSSTDTQYF	TGTGCCAGCAGCCCTCTGACTAGCAGCACAGATACGCAGTATTTT
TRBV7-9	-	once	TRBJ2-7	CASIYSRDSSGAYEQYF	TGTGCCAGCATCTATTCCAGGGACTCTTCGGGCGCCTACGAGCAGTACTTC
TRBV10-3	TRBD1	-	TRBJ1-2	CAIPTGTYGYTF	TGTGCCATCCCGACAGGGACCTATGGCTACACCTTC
TRBV10-3	TRBD1	once	TRBJ2-7	CAATGTASYEQYF	TGTGCCGCAACCGGGACAGCCTCCTACGAGCAGTACTTC
TRBV7-3	-	-	TRBJ1-1	CASSPPGSQDTEAFF	TGTGCCAGCAGCCCGCCGGGATCACAAGACACTGAAGCTTTCTTT
TRBV25-1	TRBD2	-	TRBJ2-5	CASSEWGASGETQYF	TGTGCCAGCAGTGAATGGGGGGCTAGCGGGGAGACCCAGTACTTC
TRBV7-9	-	many	TRBJ2-5	CASSLTEQETQYF	TGTGCCAGCAGCTTAACAGAACAAGAGACCCAGTACTTC
TRBV19	TRBD1	medium-sized	TRBJ1-6	CASWDRAAPLHF	TGTGCCAGTTGGGACAGGGCTGCACCCCTCCACTTT
TRBV12-3/TRBV12-4	TRBD1	many	TRBJ2-7	CASRGTGGLLEQYF	TGTGCCAGCAGGGGGACAGGAGGCTTGCTCGAGCAGTACTTC
TRBV6-6	-	-	TRBJ1-4	CASSYVGRFNEKLFF	TGTGCCAGCAGTTACGTGGGACGGTTTAATGAAAAACTGTTTTTT
TRBV28	-	many	TRBJ1-5	CASSLFQGAVGQPQHF	TGTGCCAGCAGCCTATTTCAGGGTGCGGTTGGTCAGCCCCAGCATTTT
TRBV5-1	-	many	TRBJ1-1	CASSFDLNTEAFF	TGTGCCAGCAGCTTTGATTTGAACACTGAAGCTTTCTTT
TRBV20-1	TRBD1	-	TRBJ2-7	CSATGQGGTYEQYF	TGCAGTGCTACAGGACAGGGGGGTACCTACGAGCAGTACTTC
TRBV11-2	TRBD1	-	TRBJ1-4	CASSPSSGGTEKLFF	TGCGCCAGCAGCCCCAGCTCAGGGGGCACTGAAAAACTGTTTTTT